This T cell receptor (beta chain) was obtained from a study of tumor-infiltrating lymphocytes in oesophageal squamous cell carcinoma. The CDR3 loop spans 14 amino acids. In germline, CDR1 is SGHTA, CDR2 FQGNSA. V lost 4 bases and J lost 4; bases outside the gene matches: 5. Each CDR3 protein is one row after TCRdb ran MiXCR on the PCR reads. The sample holds approximately 13,000 distinct CDR3 sequences, roughly 50% seen once. This receptor was identified in a male donor with esophageal squamous cell carcinoma. V gene TRBV7-2 combines with J gene TRBJ2-7, with TRBD1 matching 9 bases. The sample comprised esophageal tumor tissue. The CDR3 DNA is TGTGCCAGCAGCTCCGGGACAGGGAGGTACGAGCAGTACTTC. This encodes CASSSGTGRYEQYF.